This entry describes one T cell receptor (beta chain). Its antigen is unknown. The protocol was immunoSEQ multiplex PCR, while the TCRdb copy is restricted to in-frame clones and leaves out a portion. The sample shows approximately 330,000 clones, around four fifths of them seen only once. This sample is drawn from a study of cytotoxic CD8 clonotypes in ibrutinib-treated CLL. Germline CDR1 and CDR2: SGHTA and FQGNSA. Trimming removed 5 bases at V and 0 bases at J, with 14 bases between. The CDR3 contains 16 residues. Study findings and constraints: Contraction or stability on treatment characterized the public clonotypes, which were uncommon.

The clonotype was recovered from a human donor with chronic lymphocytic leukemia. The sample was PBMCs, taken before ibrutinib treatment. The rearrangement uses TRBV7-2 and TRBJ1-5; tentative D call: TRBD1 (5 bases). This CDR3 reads CASSHGRDSSNQPQHF. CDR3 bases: TGTGCCAGCAGCCATGGACGGGACTCTAGCAATCAGCCCCAGCATTTT.